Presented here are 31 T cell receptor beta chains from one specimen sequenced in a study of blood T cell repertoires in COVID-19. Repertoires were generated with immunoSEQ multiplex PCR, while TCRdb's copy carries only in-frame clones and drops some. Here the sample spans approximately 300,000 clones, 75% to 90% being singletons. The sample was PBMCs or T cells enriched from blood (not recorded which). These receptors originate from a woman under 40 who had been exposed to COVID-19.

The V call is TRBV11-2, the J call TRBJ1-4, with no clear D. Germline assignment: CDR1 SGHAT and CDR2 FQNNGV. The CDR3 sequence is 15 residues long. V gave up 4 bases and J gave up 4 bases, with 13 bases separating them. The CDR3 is CASSSRNGNNEKLFF. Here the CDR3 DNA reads TGTGCCAGCAGCTCCCGAAACGGGAATAATGAAAAACTGTTTTTT.

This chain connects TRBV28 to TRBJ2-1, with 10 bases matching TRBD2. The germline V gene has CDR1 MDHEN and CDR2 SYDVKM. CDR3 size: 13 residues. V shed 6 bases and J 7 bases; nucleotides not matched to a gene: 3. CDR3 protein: CASRLAGLNEQFF. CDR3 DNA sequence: TGTGCCAGCAGACTAGCGGGATTGAATGAGCAGTTCTTC.

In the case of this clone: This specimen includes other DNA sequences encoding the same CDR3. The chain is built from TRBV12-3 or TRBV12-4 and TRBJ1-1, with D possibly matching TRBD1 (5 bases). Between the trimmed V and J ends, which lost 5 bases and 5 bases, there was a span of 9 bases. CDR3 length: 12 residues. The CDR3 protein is CASSLQGTEAFF. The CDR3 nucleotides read TGTGCCAGCAGTCTCCAGGGAACTGAAGCTTTCTTT.

The CDR3 sequence is CASSLASGGYNEQFF. DNA for the CDR3: TGTGCCAGCAGCTTAGCTAGCGGGGGATACAATGAGCAGTTCTTC. The chain employs TRBV7-9 and TRBJ2-1; 9 bases line up with TRBD2. After removal of 0 bases from V and 4 bases from J, the junction contained 1 base not matched to a gene. The CDR3 covers 15 residues. The germline V gene has CDR1 SEHNR and CDR2 FQNEAQ (reference sequence).

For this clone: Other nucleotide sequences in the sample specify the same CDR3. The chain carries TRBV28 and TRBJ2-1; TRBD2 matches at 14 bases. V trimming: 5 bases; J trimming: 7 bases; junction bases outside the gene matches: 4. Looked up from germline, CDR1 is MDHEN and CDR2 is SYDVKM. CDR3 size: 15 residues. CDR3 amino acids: CASSLGLAGGNEQFF. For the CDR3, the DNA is TGTGCCAGCAGTCTCGGACTAGCGGGAGGTAATGAGCAGTTCTTC.

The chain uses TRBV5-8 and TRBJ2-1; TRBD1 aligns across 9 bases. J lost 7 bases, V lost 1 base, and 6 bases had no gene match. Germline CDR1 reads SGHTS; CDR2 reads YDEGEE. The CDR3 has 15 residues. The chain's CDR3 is CASSLKGQGGNEQFF. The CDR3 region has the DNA TGTGCCAGCAGCTTGAAGGGACAGGGAGGGAATGAGCAGTTCTTC.

The CDR3 sequence is CASSPQGNQHNSPLHF. The CDR3 region has the DNA TGTGCCAGCTCTCCTCAGGGTAATCAACATAATTCACCCCTCCACTTT. The V and J genes are TRBV18 and TRBJ1-6; perhaps TRBD1 as D (5 bases). This CDR3 has 16 residues. Germline lookup yields CDR1 KGHSH and CDR2 LQKENI. Trimming pared 6 bases from V and 5 bases from J, leaving 17 bases between.

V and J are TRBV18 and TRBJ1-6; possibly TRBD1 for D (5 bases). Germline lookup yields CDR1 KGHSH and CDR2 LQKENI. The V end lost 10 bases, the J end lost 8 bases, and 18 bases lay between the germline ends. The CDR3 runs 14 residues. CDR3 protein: CANPQEGTDSPLHF. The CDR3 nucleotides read TGTGCCAACCCTCAGGAGGGGACTGATTCACCCCTCCACTTT.

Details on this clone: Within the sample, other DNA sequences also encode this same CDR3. The CDR3 reads CASSLRGYGYTF. The CDR3 coding sequence is TGTGCCAGCAGTTTAAGGGGTTACGGCTACACCTTC. V is TRBV28 and J is TRBJ1-2; the D gene is possibly TRBD1 (5 bases). This CDR3 has 12 amino acids. V lost 2 bases and J lost 8, with 9 bases in between. CDR1 is MDHEN, CDR2 SYDVKM, per germline.

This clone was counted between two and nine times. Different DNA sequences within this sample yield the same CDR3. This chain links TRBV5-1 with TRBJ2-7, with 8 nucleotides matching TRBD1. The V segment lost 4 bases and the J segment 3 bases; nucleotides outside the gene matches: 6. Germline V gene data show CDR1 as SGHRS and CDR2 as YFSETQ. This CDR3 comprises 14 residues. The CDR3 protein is CASSLGTGVYEQYF. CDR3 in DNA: TGCGCCAGCAGCCTCGGGACAGGTGTCTACGAGCAGTACTTC.

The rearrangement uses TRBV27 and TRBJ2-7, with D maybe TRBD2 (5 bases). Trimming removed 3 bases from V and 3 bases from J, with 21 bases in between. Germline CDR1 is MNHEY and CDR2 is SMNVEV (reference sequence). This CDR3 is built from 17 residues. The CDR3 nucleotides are TGTGCCAGCAGTTTGGTAATGGAGCGGCAGGTAATCTACGAGCAGTACTTC. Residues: CASSLVMERQVIYEQYF.

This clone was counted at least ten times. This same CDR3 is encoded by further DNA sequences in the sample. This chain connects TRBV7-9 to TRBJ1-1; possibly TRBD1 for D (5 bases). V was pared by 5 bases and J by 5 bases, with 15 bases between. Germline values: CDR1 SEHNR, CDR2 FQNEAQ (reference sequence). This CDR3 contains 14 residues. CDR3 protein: CASSPDSGVTEAFF. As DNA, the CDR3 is TGTGCCAGCAGCCCTGACTCGGGGGTGACTGAAGCTTTCTTT.

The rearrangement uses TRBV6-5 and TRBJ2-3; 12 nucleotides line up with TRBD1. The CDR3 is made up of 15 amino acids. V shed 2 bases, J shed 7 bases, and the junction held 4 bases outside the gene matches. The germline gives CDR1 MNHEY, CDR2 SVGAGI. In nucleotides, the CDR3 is TGTGCCAGCAGTTACCGGGACAGGGGGCTGTATACGCAGTATTTT. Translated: CASSYRDRGLYTQYF.

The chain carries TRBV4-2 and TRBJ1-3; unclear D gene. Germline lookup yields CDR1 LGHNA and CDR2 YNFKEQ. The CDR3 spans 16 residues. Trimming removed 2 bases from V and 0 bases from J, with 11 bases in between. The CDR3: CASSQREGSSGNTIYF. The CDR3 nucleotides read TGTGCCAGCAGCCAACGGGAGGGAAGCTCTGGAAACACCATATATTTT.

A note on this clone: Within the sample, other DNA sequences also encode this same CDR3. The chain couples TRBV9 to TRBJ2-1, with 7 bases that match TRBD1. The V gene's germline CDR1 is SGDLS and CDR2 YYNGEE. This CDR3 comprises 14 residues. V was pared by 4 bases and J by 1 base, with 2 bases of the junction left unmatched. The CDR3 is CASSPRGSYNEQFF. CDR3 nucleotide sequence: TGTGCCAGCAGCCCCAGGGGGTCCTACAATGAGCAGTTCTTC.

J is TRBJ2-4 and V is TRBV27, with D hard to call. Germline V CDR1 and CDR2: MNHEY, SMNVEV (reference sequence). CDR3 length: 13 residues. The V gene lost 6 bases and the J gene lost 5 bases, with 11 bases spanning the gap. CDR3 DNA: TGTGCCAGCAGCCCCTTTAGTGAAAACATTCAGTACTTC. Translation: CASSPFSENIQYF.

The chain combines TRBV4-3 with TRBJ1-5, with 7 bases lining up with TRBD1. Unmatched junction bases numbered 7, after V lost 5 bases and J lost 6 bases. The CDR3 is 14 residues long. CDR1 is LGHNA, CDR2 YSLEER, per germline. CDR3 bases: TGCGCCAGCAGCTCTCACAGGGGAGCTCAGCCCCAGCATTTT. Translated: CASSSHRGAQPQHF.

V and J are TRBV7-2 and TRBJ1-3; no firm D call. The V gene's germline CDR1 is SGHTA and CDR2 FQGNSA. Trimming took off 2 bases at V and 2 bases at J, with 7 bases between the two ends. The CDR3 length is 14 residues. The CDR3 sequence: CASSLNRAGNTIYF. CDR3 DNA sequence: TGTGCCAGCAGCTTAAACAGAGCTGGAAACACCATATATTTT.

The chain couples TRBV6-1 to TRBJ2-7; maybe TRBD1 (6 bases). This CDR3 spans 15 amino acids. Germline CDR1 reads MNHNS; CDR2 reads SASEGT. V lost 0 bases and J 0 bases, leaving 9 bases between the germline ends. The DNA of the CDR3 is TGTGCCAGCAGTGAAGCTTCGACAGGCTCCTACGAGCAGTACTTC. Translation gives CASSEASTGSYEQYF.

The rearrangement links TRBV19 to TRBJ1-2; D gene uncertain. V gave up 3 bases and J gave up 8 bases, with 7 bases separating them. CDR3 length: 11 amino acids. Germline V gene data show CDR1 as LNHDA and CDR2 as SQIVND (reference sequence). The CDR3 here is CASSIERGYTF. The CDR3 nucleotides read TGTGCCAGTAGTATTGAGCGGGGCTACACCTTC.

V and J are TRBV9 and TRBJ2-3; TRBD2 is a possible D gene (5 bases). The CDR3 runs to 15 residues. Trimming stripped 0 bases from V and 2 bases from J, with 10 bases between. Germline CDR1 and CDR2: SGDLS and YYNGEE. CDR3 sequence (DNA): TGTGCCAGCAGCGTAGATCCGGGGAACACAGATACGCAGTATTTT. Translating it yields CASSVDPGNTDTQYF.

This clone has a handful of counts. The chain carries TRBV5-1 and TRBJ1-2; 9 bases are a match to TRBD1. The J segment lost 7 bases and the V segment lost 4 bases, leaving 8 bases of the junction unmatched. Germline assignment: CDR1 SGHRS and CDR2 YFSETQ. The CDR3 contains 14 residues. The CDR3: CASSVGQGDGGYTF. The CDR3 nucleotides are TGCGCCAGCAGCGTGGGACAGGGAGATGGTGGCTACACCTTC.

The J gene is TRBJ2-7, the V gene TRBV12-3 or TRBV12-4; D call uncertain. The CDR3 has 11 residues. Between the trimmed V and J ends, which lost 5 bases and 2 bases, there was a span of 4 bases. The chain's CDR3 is CASSETYEQYF. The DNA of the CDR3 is TGTGCCAGCAGTGAGACCTACGAGCAGTACTTC.

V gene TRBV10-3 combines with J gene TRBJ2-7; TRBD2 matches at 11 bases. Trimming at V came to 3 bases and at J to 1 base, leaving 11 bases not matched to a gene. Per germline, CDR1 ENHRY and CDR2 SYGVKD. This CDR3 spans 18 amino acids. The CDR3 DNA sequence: TGTGCCATCAGTGAAGGGAAACTAGCGGGAGCCCCTTCCTACGAGCAGTACTTC. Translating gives CAISEGKLAGAPSYEQYF.

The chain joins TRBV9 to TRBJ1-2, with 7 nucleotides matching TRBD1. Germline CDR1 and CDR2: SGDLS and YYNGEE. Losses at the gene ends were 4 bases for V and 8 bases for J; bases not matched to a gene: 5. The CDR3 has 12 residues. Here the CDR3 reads CASSPRTGGYTF. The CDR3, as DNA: TGTGCCAGCAGCCCAAGGACAGGCGGCTACACCTTC.

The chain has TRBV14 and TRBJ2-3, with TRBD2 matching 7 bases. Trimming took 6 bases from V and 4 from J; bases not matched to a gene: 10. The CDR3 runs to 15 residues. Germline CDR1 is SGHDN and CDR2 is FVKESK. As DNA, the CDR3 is TGTGCCAGCAGTGTAAATAGCGGGTGGCCAGATACGCAGTATTTT. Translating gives CASSVNSGWPDTQYF.

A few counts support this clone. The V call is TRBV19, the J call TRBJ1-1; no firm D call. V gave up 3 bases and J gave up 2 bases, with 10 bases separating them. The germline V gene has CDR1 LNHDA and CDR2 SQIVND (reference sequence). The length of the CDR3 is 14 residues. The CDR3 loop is CASSIWRDNTEAFF. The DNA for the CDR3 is TGTGCCAGTAGTATTTGGAGGGATAACACTGAAGCTTTCTTT.

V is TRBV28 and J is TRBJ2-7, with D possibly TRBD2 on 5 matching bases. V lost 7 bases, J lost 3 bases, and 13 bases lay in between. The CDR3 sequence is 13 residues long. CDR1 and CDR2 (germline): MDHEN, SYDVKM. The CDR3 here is CASTEGADYEQYF. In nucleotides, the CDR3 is TGTGCCAGCACCGAGGGCGCAGACTACGAGCAGTACTTC.

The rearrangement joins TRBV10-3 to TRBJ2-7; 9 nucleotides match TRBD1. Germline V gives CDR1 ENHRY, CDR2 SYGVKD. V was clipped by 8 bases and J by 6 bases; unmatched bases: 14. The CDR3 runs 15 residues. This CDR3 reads CAIGKTGQGSGEQYF. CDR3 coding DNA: TGTGCCATCGGGAAAACGGGACAGGGATCCGGCGAGCAGTACTTC.

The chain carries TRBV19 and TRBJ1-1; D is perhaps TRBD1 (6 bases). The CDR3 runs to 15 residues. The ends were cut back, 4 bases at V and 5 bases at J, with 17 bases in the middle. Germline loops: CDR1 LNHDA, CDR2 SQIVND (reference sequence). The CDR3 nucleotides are TGTGCCAGTAGTACCCCAGGGGTGAGTAAAACTGAAGCTTTCTTT. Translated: CASSTPGVSKTEAFF.

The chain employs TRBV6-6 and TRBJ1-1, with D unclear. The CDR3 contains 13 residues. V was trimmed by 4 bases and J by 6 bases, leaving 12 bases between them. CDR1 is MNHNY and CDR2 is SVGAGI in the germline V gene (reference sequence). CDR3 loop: CASSSQYQAEAFF. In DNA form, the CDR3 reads TGTGCCAGCAGTTCCCAATATCAGGCTGAAGCTTTCTTT.